Listed below are T cell receptor beta chains from one sample, sequenced in a study of blood T cell repertoires in COVID-19. Method: immunoSEQ multiplex PCR; TCRdb's copy keeps in-frame clones and lacks some. The table records about 130,000 clones, about 80% of them present only once. The sequenced material came from peripheral blood. These receptors were taken from a woman aged 45-59 years with acute or convalescent COVID-19. Each CDR3 is given with its conserved first and last residue. D genes are given only for firm matches. A clone size is listed for some rows: how often the clone was seen (once, few, many), or a class if it is expanded.

TRBV24-1	few	TRBJ2-3	TRBD2	17	CATSDPSTSGGTDTQYF	TGTGCCACCAGTGATCCCTCGACTAGCGGGGGGACAGATACGCAGTATTTT
TRBV6-5	NA	TRBJ1-2	NA	14	CASSPTFGPYGYTF	TGTGCCAGCAGCCCGACCTTTGGGCCCTATGGCTACACCTTC
TRBV3-1/TRBV3-2	NA	TRBJ2-3	NA	15	CASSQDARGTDTQYF	TGTGCCAGCAGCCAAGACGCCCGGGGAACAGATACGCAGTATTTT
TRBV3-1/TRBV3-2	NA	TRBJ1-1	NA	13	CASRSEGNTEAFF	TGTGCCAGCAGAAGTGAGGGAAACACTGAAGCTTTCTTT
TRBV9	NA	TRBJ2-7	TRBD1	14	CASSVGVTGDEQYF	TGTGCCAGCAGCGTAGGAGTCACAGGGGACGAGCAGTACTTC
TRBV6-5	once	TRBJ1-2	NA	12	CASRERDYGYTF	TGTGCCAGCAGGGAGAGGGATTATGGCTACACCTTC
TRBV11-3	few	TRBJ2-1	TRBD1	15	CASSSTGGFSDEQFF	TGTGCCAGCAGCTCGACAGGGGGCTTTTCAGATGAGCAGTTCTTC
TRBV11-3	NA	TRBJ2-1	TRBD1	17	CASSLGTGVSSYNEQFF	TGTGCCAGCAGCTTAGGGACAGGGGTGTCCTCCTACAATGAGCAGTTCTTC
TRBV19	NA	TRBJ1-1	NA	12	CASMEGNTEAFF	TGTGCCAGTATGGAGGGGAACACTGAAGCTTTCTTT
TRBV21-1	NA	TRBJ1-1	NA	19	CASSKRRQGDILLSTEAFF	TGTGCCAGCAGCAAGCGAAGACAGGGGGACATCTTGTTAAGCACTGAAGCTTTCTTT
TRBV27	once	TRBJ2-3	TRBD1	16	CASSSSEGARPDTQYF	TGTGCCAGCAGTTCTTCCGAGGGGGCAAGGCCCGATACGCAGTATTTT
TRBV19	NA	TRBJ2-1	TRBD1	17	CASSDRALTSLDNEQFF	TGTGCCAGTTCGGACAGGGCGTTAACCAGCTTGGACAATGAGCAGTTCTTC
TRBV18	NA	TRBJ2-7	NA	14	CASSPFQTGHEQYF	TGTGCCAGCTCACCGTTTCAGACAGGCCACGAGCAGTACTTC
TRBV19	NA	TRBJ1-1	NA	13	CASGQWLNTEAFF	TGTGCCAGTGGACAGTGGCTGAACACTGAAGCTTTCTTT
TRBV6-6	NA	TRBJ1-5	TRBD1	16	CASSRHNRGRDQPQHF	TGTGCCAGCAGTCGACATAACAGGGGGCGAGATCAGCCCCAGCATTTT